The clone carrying this TCR beta chain was recorded at least ten times. The antigen is unknown. The CDR3 contains 14 residues. CDR1 and CDR2 (germline): MNHEY, SVGAGI. V dropped 5 bases and J dropped 12 bases, with 20 bases sitting between them. This specimen belongs to a study of T cell repertoires in cytomegalovirus infection. Study-level information: In public TCR beta signatures, there were indications of both CMV infection and matching HLA type. Whole-study findings and limits: Clonotype analysis showed dominance of the ex vivo response by HLA-C-restricted CMV-specific TCR beta clonotypes. Of the TCR beta families, the public ones yielded a cumulative frequency that identified carriers of CMV plus the relevant HLA.

One entry per CDR3 protein results from TCRdb running MiXCR on the reads. Of a few hundred thousand distinct CDR3 sequences in the sample, approximately 17% were seen once. This clonotype originated in a human donor in good health (CMV status not recorded). Some clones in this sample may be carry-over from other donors' samples. The chain combines TRBV6-5 with TRBJ2-1; D is undetermined. The specimen was CD8+ T cells from PBMCs. The CDR3 region has the DNA TGTGCCAGCAGTCTCTATCCGGGCGAGATTGGGCAGTTCTTC. Amino acid sequence: CASSLYPGEIGQFF.